These 27 T cell receptor beta chains originate from one sample sequenced in a study of technical replicates of blood from four donors. Only in-frame clones appear in the TCRdb table, and some are missing; sequencing was by immunoSEQ multiplex PCR. The table shows about 59,000 clones, with 93% occurring only once. The specimen was PBMCs. The receptors derive from a human donor in good health. Some clones in this sample may be carry-over from other donors' samples.

This chain connects TRBV7-9 to TRBJ1-5; D might be TRBD1 (5 bases). The ends were cut back, 5 bases at V and 7 bases at J, with 18 bases in the middle. The CDR3 sequence is 15 residues long. Germline CDR1 SEHNR, CDR2 FQNEAQ (reference sequence). The chain's CDR3 is CASSPTGVHIQPQHF. The DNA for the CDR3 is TGTGCCAGCAGCCCCACGGGGGTGCATATCCAGCCCCAGCATTTT.

This chain joins TRBV18 and TRBJ2-1; D may be TRBD2 (5 bases). V was clipped by 0 bases and J by 7 bases, with 10 bases between them. This CDR3 spans 14 amino acids. Per germline, CDR1 KGHSH and CDR2 LQKENI. CDR3 sequence: CASSPPVRENEQFF. As DNA, the CDR3 is TGTGCCAGCTCACCACCCGTTAGGGAGAATGAGCAGTTCTTC. The variable domain in full, completed from reference TRBV18 and TRBJ2-1, reads NAGVMQNPRHLVRRRGQEARLRCSPMKGHSHVYWYRQLPEEGLKFMVYLQKENIIDESGMPKERFSAEFPKEGPSILRIQQVVRGDSAAYFCASSPPVRENEQFFGPGTRLTVL.

This chain connects TRBV5-4 to TRBJ1-2; tentative D call: TRBD1 (5 bases). Trimming shortened V by 4 bases and J by 6 bases, and 16 bases separated the two germline ends. The CDR3 covers 14 residues. CDR1 SGHNT and CDR2 YYREEE come from the germline V gene (reference sequence). The CDR3 loop reads CASSTGVEVHGYTF. Here the CDR3 DNA reads TGTGCCAGCAGCACGGGGGTTGAGGTGCATGGCTACACCTTC.

The chain links TRBV5-6 to TRBJ1-4; TRBD1 matches at 8 bases. CDR3 length: 15 residues. Per the germline V gene, CDR1 is SGHDT and CDR2 is YYEEEE. Losses at the gene ends were 4 bases for V and 10 bases for J; bases not matched to a gene: 12. For the CDR3, the DNA is TGTGCCAGCAGCGGCCAGGGGGCGGGTTTTTTAAAACTGTTTTTT. Protein: CASSGQGAGFLKLFF.

V is TRBV6-6 and J is TRBJ1-5, with TRBD1 as a possible D gene (5 bases). This CDR3 is 14 amino acids long. CDR1 is MNHNY, CDR2 SVGAGI, per germline (reference sequence). Trimming cost V 2 bases and J 3 bases, with 8 bases left between them. CDR3 sequence: CASSYRGSNQPQHF. In DNA, the CDR3 is TGTGCCAGCAGTTACCGGGGGTCCAATCAGCCCCAGCATTTT.

The rearrangement uses TRBV4-3 and TRBJ1-3; no firm D call. Germline V CDR1 and CDR2: LGHNA, YSLEER. V was cut by 4 bases and J by 6 bases, with 13 bases left in between. CDR3 length equals 14 residues. CDR3: CASSRRVLENTIYF. In DNA form, the CDR3 reads TGCGCCAGCAGCCGACGGGTGCTGGAAAACACCATATATTTT.

V usage is TRBV7-9 and J usage is TRBJ2-7, with a tentative D call TRBD2 (6 bases). Deletions cut 4 bases from V and 2 bases from J, with 15 bases between. This CDR3 is built from 15 residues. Germline CDR1 is SEHNR and CDR2 is FQNEAQ (reference sequence). CDR3 amino acids: CASSSAAGSTYEQYF. CDR3 DNA sequence: TGTGCCAGCAGCTCCGCGGCGGGGAGCACCTACGAGCAGTACTTC.

The CDR3, as DNA: TGTGCCAGCAGCCCCCAGGGAACAGGGAACACTGAAGCTTTCTTT. This gives the protein CASSPQGTGNTEAFF. The genes are TRBV9 and TRBJ1-1, with a possible D match to TRBD1 (5 bases). V lost 4 bases and J lost 1, with 14 bases in between. Germline loops: CDR1 SGDLS, CDR2 YYNGEE. The CDR3 sequence is 15 residues long. Full variable domain (missing parts from reference TRBV9 and TRBJ1-1): DSGVTQTPKHLITATGQRVTLRCSPRSGDLSVYWYQQSLDQGLQFLIQYYNGEERAKGNILERFSAQQFPDLHSELNLSSLELGDSALYFCASSPQGTGNTEAFFGQGTRLTVV.

V and J are TRBV9 and TRBJ1-6; D uncertain. The V end was cut by 1 base, the J end by 0 bases, with 20 bases between. CDR1 is SGDLS and CDR2 is YYNGEE in the germline V gene. The CDR3 runs 20 residues. This CDR3 is CASSVLPGEAGSSYNSPLHF. The CDR3 DNA is TGTGCCAGCAGCGTACTCCCTGGTGAAGCCGGGTCCTCCTATAATTCACCCCTCCACTTT.

The chain uses TRBV5-4 and TRBJ1-1; possible D gene TRBD1, 5 bases. The CDR3 totals 13 residues. Deletions cut 3 bases from V and 1 base from J, with 7 bases between. Germline CDR1 SGHNT, CDR2 YYREEE (reference sequence). The CDR3 DNA is TGTGCCAGCAGCTGGGACTCGAACACTGAAGCTTTCTTT. This translates into CASSWDSNTEAFF.

This chain joins TRBV7-2 and TRBJ2-7, with 10 bases lining up with TRBD1. Germline V CDR1 and CDR2: SGHTA, FQGNSA. This CDR3 is 16 amino acids long. Trimming at V came to 1 base and at J to 2 bases, leaving 5 bases not matched to a gene. CDR3 in DNA: TGTGCCAGCAGCTTAGTAGCCGGGACAGGGGCCTACGAGCAGTACTTC. Translating it yields CASSLVAGTGAYEQYF.

The chain recombines TRBV7-2 with TRBJ1-4; D is perhaps TRBD1 (6 bases). With 1 base removed from V and 5 bases from J, the gap between germline ends came to 14 bases. The CDR3 consists of 16 residues. Looked up from germline, CDR1 is SGHTA and CDR2 is FQGNSA. CDR3 coding DNA: TGTGCCAGCAGCTTAGGGCAGACAGGCACCAATGAAAAACTGTTTTTT. It codes for CASSLGQTGTNEKLFF.

The sample holds one count of this clone. The chain recombines TRBV6-5 with TRBJ2-7; TRBD1 matches at 10 bases. Germline CDR1 MNHEY, CDR2 SVGAGI. This CDR3 has 15 amino acids. J gave up 4 bases and V 8 bases, and 11 bases lay outside the gene matches. DNA of the CDR3: TGTGCCAGCCGTCTCCCGGGACAGGGGAAATACGAGCAGTACTTC. Its protein is CASRLPGQGKYEQYF.

The chain has TRBV7-2 and TRBJ1-6; 7 bases align to TRBD1. The V segment lost 6 bases and the J segment 8 bases; nucleotides outside the gene matches: 7. The CDR3 sequence is 14 residues long. Germline CDR1 is SGHTA and CDR2 is FQGNSA. DNA of the CDR3: TGTGCCAGCAGGAACAGGGGTTCGGATTCACCCCTCCACTTT. This gives the protein CASRNRGSDSPLHF.

The genes are TRBV20-1 and TRBJ1-1; D gene ambiguous. V lost 3 bases and J lost 9, with 8 bases in between. Germline V gives CDR1 DFQATT, CDR2 SNEGSKA (reference sequence). The CDR3 length is 10 residues. The DNA of the CDR3 is TGCAGTGCTAGCGCGGGGAAAGCTTTCTTT. It translates to CSASAGKAFF.

The genes are TRBV2 and TRBJ2-3, with 9 bases fitting TRBD1. The CDR3 has 13 amino acids. V dropped 9 bases and J dropped 5; count of bases not matched to a gene: 6. CDR1 and CDR2 (germline): SNHLY, FYNNEI. CDR3 coding DNA: TGTGCCAGTCTACAGGGGGCGCAAGATACGCAGTATTTT. Translation gives CASLQGAQDTQYF.

This chain connects TRBV27 to TRBJ2-1, with 10 bases lining up with TRBD1. This CDR3 spans 16 amino acids. The V segment lost 1 base and the J segment 8 bases; nucleotides outside the gene matches: 8. Per the germline V gene, CDR1 is MNHEY and CDR2 is SMNVEV (reference sequence). Here the CDR3 DNA reads TGTGCCAGCAGTTTATATTCGAGGGACAGGGGCGATGAGCAGTTCTTC. Its translation: CASSLYSRDRGDEQFF.

The J gene is TRBJ2-7, the V gene TRBV7-2; 7 bases fit TRBD2. V shed 5 bases and J 4 bases; nucleotides not matched to a gene: 14. Germline lookup yields CDR1 SGHTA and CDR2 FQGNSA. The CDR3 runs 16 residues. The CDR3 sequence is CASSPPVGSGYYEQYF. The CDR3 DNA reads TGTGCCAGCAGCCCCCCCGTCGGTAGCGGGTATTACGAGCAGTACTTC. The full variable domain, completed using reference TRBV7-2 and TRBJ2-7, is GAGVSQSPSNKVTEKGKDVELRCDPISGHTALYWYRQSLGQGLEFLIYFQGNSAPDKSGLPSDRFSAERTGGSVSTLTIQRTQQEDSAVYLCASSPPVGSGYYEQYFGPGTRLTVT.

V is TRBV9 and J is TRBJ2-1, with TRBD2 identical over 8 bases. From germline, CDR1 is SGDLS and CDR2 YYNGEE. The CDR3 consists of 15 residues. J was trimmed by 0 bases and V by 4 bases; bases with no gene match: 3. In nucleotides, the CDR3 is TGTGCCAGCAGCATAGCGGGATTCTCCTACAATGAGCAGTTCTTC. It translates to CASSIAGFSYNEQFF.

The genes are TRBV27 and TRBJ2-7; D possibly corresponds to TRBD1 (5 bases). Germline assignment: CDR1 MNHEY and CDR2 SMNVEV (reference sequence). This CDR3 region has 14 residues. V shed 2 bases and J shed 0 bases, with 8 bases lying between them. The CDR3 DNA follows: TGTGCCAGCAGTTTAGGGGCGGACTCCTACGAGCAGTACTTC. Protein product: CASSLGADSYEQYF.

The chain joins TRBV19 to TRBJ1-2, with 8 bases aligning to TRBD1. The trim removed 6 bases at V and 3 bases at J, leaving 6 bases unmatched. The CDR3 runs 14 residues. CDR1 and CDR2 (germline): LNHDA, SQIVND (reference sequence). The CDR3, as DNA: TGTGCCAGTAGCCGAGGGACAGGCGACTATGGCTACACCTTC. Amino acids: CASSRGTGDYGYTF. Filled out from reference TRBV19 and TRBJ1-2, the complete variable domain reads DGGITQSPKYLFRKEGQNVTLSCEQNLNHDAMYWYRQDPGQGLRLIYYSQIVNDFQKGDIAEGYSVSREKKESFPLTVTSAQKNPTAFYLCASSRGTGDYGYTFGSGTRLTVV.

The V and J genes are TRBV4-3 and TRBJ2-5; TRBD2 is a possible D gene (6 bases). This CDR3 comprises 14 residues. V gave up 1 base and J gave up 5 bases, with 11 bases separating them. The V gene's germline CDR1 is LGHNA and CDR2 YSLEER. This CDR3 is CASSQGTGLETQYF. CDR3 DNA: TGCGCCAGCAGCCAAGGGACGGGACTGGAGACCCAGTACTTC.

CDR3 nucleotide sequence: TGTGCCAGCAGCACCCCAGATCCCTCAGGCTCCTACGAGCAGTACTTC. Amino acid sequence: CASSTPDPSGSYEQYF. The genes are TRBV7-3 and TRBJ2-7, with D unresolved. The CDR3 covers 16 residues. Germline loops: CDR1 SGHTA, CDR2 FQGTGA. V gave up 5 bases and J gave up 0 bases, with 17 bases separating them.

This clone was recorded only once. The chain employs TRBV7-9 and TRBJ2-5; 13 nucleotides line up with TRBD2. Per germline, CDR1 SEHNR and CDR2 FQNEAQ (reference sequence). The CDR3 sequence is 18 residues long. V trimming: 1 base; J trimming: 2 bases; junction bases outside the gene matches: 7. The CDR3 nucleotides are TGTGCCAGCAGCTTAGGGACTAGCGGGAGCCTAATTCAAGAGACCCAGTACTTC. It codes for CASSLGTSGSLIQETQYF.

The V and J genes are TRBV2 and TRBJ2-5; TRBD2 matches 9 bases. Germline V lookup: CDR1 SNHLY, CDR2 FYNNEI. The CDR3 is 14 residues long. V was clipped by 5 bases and J by 5 bases; unmatched bases: 6. The CDR3 sequence: CASSPGLAGETQYF. DNA of the CDR3: TGTGCCAGCAGTCCGGGACTAGCCGGGGAGACCCAGTACTTC. Full variable domain (remainder filled in from reference TRBV2 and TRBJ2-5): EPEVTQTPSHQVTQMGQEVILRCVPISNHLYFYWYRQILGQKVEFLVSFYNNEISEKSEIFDDQFSVERPDGSNFTLKIRSTKLEDSAMYFCASSPGLAGETQYFGPGTRLLVL.

To note about this clone: The junction differs from germline at one of its ends, possibly a read error. This chain links TRBV7-9 with TRBJ1-6; D ambiguous. This CDR3 spans 14 amino acids. The germline CDR1 and CDR2 sequences are SEHNR and FQNEAQ (reference sequence). The CDR3 DNA follows: TGTGCCAGCAGCTTTGAGTCCTTTAATTCACCCCTCCACTTT. Translated: CASSFESFNSPLHF.

The chain couples TRBV7-7 to TRBJ2-2; D call uncertain. The V end was cut by 2 bases, the J end by 2 bases, with 6 bases between. CDR3 length: 14 amino acids. CDR1 and CDR2 (germline): SSHAT, FNYEAQ (reference sequence). CDR3: CASSLYSNTGELFF. The CDR3 bases are TGTGCCAGCAGCTTATATTCCAACACCGGGGAGCTGTTTTTT.